One TCR beta chain is described in this entry. This sample was taken from a study of blood T cell repertoires in COVID-19. The germline V gene has CDR1 SNHLY and CDR2 FYNNEI. V lost 8 bases, J lost 0 bases, and 3 bases stayed unmatched. The CDR3 loop spans 13 amino acids. The data were produced by immunoSEQ multiplex PCR, yet TCRdb's version contains in-frame clones alone and is incomplete. The table has 250,000 to 350,000 clones, about 88% seen once. In Seattle, patients joined the study during active infection and were tracked longitudinally. What was sequenced was peripheral blood. V usage is TRBV2 and J usage is TRBJ1-1; the match to TRBD1 covers 7 bases. The source of this sequence is a human donor with COVID-19, enrolled during active disease. The donor label of this sample is uncertain. CDR3 residues: CASGGQMNTEAFF. The CDR3 bases are TGTGCCAGCGGGGGACAGATGAACACTGAAGCTTTCTTT.